A single sample is the source of the 18 T cell receptor beta chains below, sequenced in a study of blood T cell repertoires in COVID-19. Using immunoSEQ multiplex PCR, the repertoire was profiled, and TCRdb retains in-frame clones only, with some absent. There are about 290,000 clones in the sample; roughly 90% occur only once, and 11% lies in the top ten. The sequencing sample was made of peripheral blood. The receptors were gathered from a woman aged 25 to 39 with COVID-19, enrolled during active disease.

In nucleotides, the CDR3 is TGTGCCAGCAGTTTACTTCCGTTCGAGCAGTACTTC. Translating it yields CASSLLPFEQYF. The chain uses TRBV12-3 or TRBV12-4 and TRBJ2-7; D is uncertain. The V and J ends lost 2 bases and 6 bases respectively, with 8 bases between them. CDR3 length: 12 amino acids.

V and J are TRBV11-2 and TRBJ2-1, with 9 bases matching TRBD2. The V segment lost 4 bases and the J segment 4 bases; nucleotides outside the gene matches: 5. The CDR3 contains 15 residues. Germline values: CDR1 SGHAT, CDR2 FQNNGV. CDR3 amino acids: CASSSGAGGYNEQFF. The CDR3 coding sequence is TGTGCCAGCAGCTCGGGAGCGGGGGGATACAATGAGCAGTTCTTC.

The chain couples TRBV5-4 to TRBJ2-5; 7 positions match TRBD2. Germline CDR1 reads SGHNT; CDR2 reads YYREEE (reference sequence). The length of the CDR3 is 14 residues. Trimming took 0 bases from V and 4 from J; bases not matched to a gene: 3. CDR3 sequence reads: CASSLGGGGETQYF. For the CDR3, the DNA is TGTGCCAGCAGCTTGGGAGGCGGGGGAGAGACCCAGTACTTC.

V is TRBV30 and J is TRBJ2-3; D is possibly TRBD2 (6 bases). This CDR3 is 11 amino acids long. The V gene lost 2 bases and the J gene lost 9 bases, with 9 bases spanning the gap. CDR1 and CDR2 from the germline V gene are GTSNPN and SVGIG (reference sequence). The CDR3 spells CAWSSGVTQYF. The CDR3 nucleotides read TGTGCCTGGAGTTCGGGGGTAACGCAGTATTTT.

The gene calls are TRBV20-1 and TRBJ1-2, with 10 bases that match TRBD1. This CDR3 has 13 amino acids. The V segment lost 3 bases and the J segment 11 bases; nucleotides outside the gene matches: 9. The germline V gene has CDR1 DFQATT and CDR2 SNEGSKA (reference sequence). The CDR3 DNA reads as TGCAGTGCTAGTAGGGGGGACAGGGGCCGGTACACCTTC. Encoded protein: CSASRGDRGRYTF.

The chain combines TRBV28 with TRBJ2-5; TRBD1 agrees at 8 bases. This CDR3 is 15 amino acids long. The J segment lost 1 base and the V segment lost 3 bases, leaving 4 bases of the junction unmatched. Germline V gene data show CDR1 as MDHEN and CDR2 as SYDVKM. DNA for the CDR3: TGTGCCAGCAGTTTCAGGGGGCGGACCCAAGAGACCCAGTACTTC. This codes for CASSFRGRTQETQYF.

The J gene is TRBJ1-5, the V gene TRBV28, with 7 nucleotides matching TRBD1. The CDR3 covers 15 residues. Germline lookup yields CDR1 MDHEN and CDR2 SYDVKM. J lost 0 bases, V lost 7 bases, and 6 bases had no gene match. CDR3 DNA: TGTGCCAGCATCAGGGGGGCGCTTAGCAATCAGCCCCAGCATTTT. It codes for CASIRGALSNQPQHF.

The chain combines TRBV7-9 with TRBJ2-2, with TRBD1 matching over 12 bases. The J segment lost 5 bases and the V segment lost 11 bases, leaving 15 bases of the junction unmatched. The V gene's germline CDR1 is SEHNR and CDR2 FQNEAQ (reference sequence). There are 17 residues in the CDR3. This CDR3 is CAESTGTGGTLTGELFF. CDR3 DNA sequence: TGTGCCGAATCTACCGGGACAGGGGGCACTTTGACCGGGGAGCTGTTTTTT.

This clone appeared once. This chain joins TRBV18 and TRBJ2-7; possibly TRBD2 for D (6 bases). The CDR3 runs 16 residues. The V gene lost 4 bases and the J gene lost 3 bases, with 19 bases spanning the gap. Germline assignment: CDR1 KGHSH and CDR2 LQKENI. The CDR3: CASSLRVGGPRYEQYF. As DNA, the CDR3 is TGTGCCAGCTCACTACGAGTCGGGGGACCCCGCTACGAGCAGTACTTC.

The rearrangement uses TRBV5-1 and TRBJ2-2, with a tentative D call TRBD1 (5 bases). Trimming shortened V by 1 base and J by 5 bases, and 12 bases separated the two germline ends. The CDR3 totals 15 residues. The germline V gene encodes CDR1 SGHRS and CDR2 YFSETQ. CDR3 bases: TGCGCCAGCAGCTTGAAGCAGGGTGGAACCGGGGAGCTGTTTTTT. This gives the protein CASSLKQGGTGELFF. Full variable domain (rest looked up from reference TRBV5-1 and TRBJ2-2): KAGVTQTPRYLIKTRGQQVTLSCSPISGHRSVSWYQQTPGQGLQFLFEYFSETQRNKGNFPGRFSGRQFSNSRSEMNVSTLELGDSALYLCASSLKQGGTGELFFGEGSRLTVL.

The chain recombines TRBV7-9 with TRBJ2-5, with unresolved D. The germline gives CDR1 SEHNR, CDR2 FQNEAQ (reference sequence). V lost 6 bases and J lost 0, with 8 bases in between. There are 13 residues in the CDR3. CDR3 in amino acids: CASSVQNQETQYF. CDR3 nucleotides: TGTGCCAGCAGTGTACAGAACCAAGAGACCCAGTACTTC.

The chain couples TRBV7-6 to TRBJ2-3, with D uncertain. Germline CDR1 SGHVS, CDR2 FNYEAQ. CDR3 length: 13 residues. The V end was cut by 1 base, the J end by 1 base, with 3 bases between. The CDR3 is CASSLGGTDTQYF. The CDR3 region has the DNA TGTGCCAGCAGCTTAGGCGGCACAGATACGCAGTATTTT.

V and J are TRBV30 and TRBJ2-1; a weak D match, TRBD1 (5 bases). With 2 bases removed from V and 4 bases from J, the gap between germline ends came to 12 bases. This CDR3 spans 14 amino acids. Germline CDR1 reads GTSNPN; CDR2 reads SVGIG (reference sequence). The CDR3 loop is CAWSRGSRYNEQFF. The CDR3 DNA reads as TGTGCCTGGAGTAGGGGTAGCAGATACAATGAGCAGTTCTTC.

This chain links TRBV6-5 with TRBJ2-7, with 10 nucleotides matching TRBD2. Germline lookup yields CDR1 MNHEY and CDR2 SVGAGI. The CDR3 sequence is 16 residues long. The V gene end was trimmed by 0 bases and the J gene end by 6 bases; junction bases not matched to a gene: 8. The CDR3 here is CASSYSPSGGLGEQYF. Here the CDR3 DNA reads TGTGCCAGCAGTTACTCGCCTAGCGGGGGTCTGGGCGAGCAGTACTTC.

V gene TRBV3-1 (or the pseudogene TRBV3-2) combines with J gene TRBJ2-5, with 8 bases aligning to TRBD2. V shed 3 bases, J shed 5 bases, and the junction held 5 bases outside the gene matches. The germline CDR1 and CDR2 sequences are LGHDT and YNNKEL (reference sequence). This CDR3 is 14 amino acids long. The CDR3 protein is CASSQRGAGETQYF. DNA for the CDR3: TGTGCCAGCAGCCAGCGGGGGGCAGGCGAGACCCAGTACTTC.

The J gene is TRBJ2-3, the V gene TRBV9; D uncertain. The CDR3 has 14 amino acids. V lost 3 bases to trimming and J lost 4 bases, with 12 bases between them. Germline V CDR1 and CDR2: SGDLS, YYNGEE. The CDR3 coding sequence is TGTGCCAGCAGCGATAGGAGCCCCTCAGATACGCAGTATTTT. It is translated as CASSDRSPSDTQYF. The variable domain in full, with the rest retrieved from reference TRBV9 and TRBJ2-3, is DSGVTQTPKHLITATGQRVTLRCSPRSGDLSVYWYQQSLDQGLQFLIQYYNGEERAKGNILERFSAQQFPDLHSELNLSSLELGDSALYFCASSDRSPSDTQYFGPGTRLTVL.

CDR3 nucleotide sequence: TGTGCCAGCAGCCCGATACTAACAGGGGAGTATGGCTACACCTTC. Translation gives CASSPILTGEYGYTF. The chain has TRBV5-6 and TRBJ1-2; 7 bases match TRBD1. Germline CDR1 SGHDT, CDR2 YYEEEE. This CDR3 comprises 15 residues. V lost 4 bases and J lost 5; bases outside the gene matches: 11. Complete variable domain (other parts from reference TRBV5-6 and TRBJ1-2): DAGVTQSPTHLIKTRGQQVTLRCSPKSGHDTVSWYQQALGQGPQFIFQYYEEEERQRGNFPDRFSGHQFPNYSSELNVNALLLGDSALYLCASSPILTGEYGYTFGSGTRLTVV.

This clone was seen once. V gene TRBV5-6 combines with J gene TRBJ2-5; D is perhaps TRBD1 (6 bases). The V and J ends lost 3 bases and 7 bases respectively, with 19 bases between them. CDR3 length: 15 amino acids. CDR1 and CDR2 from the germline V gene are SGHDT and YYEEEE. The chain's CDR3 is CASSYENRARGTQYF. The CDR3 DNA follows: TGTGCCAGCAGCTACGAAAACAGGGCAAGGGGGACCCAGTACTTC.